This TCR beta chain originates from a study of Tregs in tolerant kidney transplant recipients. The method was immunoSEQ multiplex PCR; TCRdb's version includes in-frame clones alone and lacks a portion of them. The data show approximately 30,000 clones, under 90% seen once. For this clone: Its target is unknown.

The receptor was isolated from a human donor in good health. Material: Tregs from blood cultured with allogeneic cells.

CDR3 loop: CSAGVALGYTF. CDR3 coding DNA: TGCAGCGCTGGGGTCGCTTTAGGCTACACCTTC. The genes are TRBV29-1 and TRBJ1-2; D ambiguous. Germline values: CDR1 SQVTM, CDR2 ANQGSEA. Trimming shortened V by 7 bases and J by 8 bases, and 14 bases separated the two germline ends. CDR3 length: 11 amino acids.